Following are 30 T cell receptor beta chains from one sample sequenced in a study of T-cell reconstitution after alpha-beta-depleted transplantation in children (dated by TCRdb to about 2016). The library came from PCR. TCRdb shows the sequencer as Illumina HiSeq 2500. TCR library preparation used molecular barcoding, with unique molecular identifiers applied to normalize quantification of the TCRbeta repertoire. TCRdb redid the processing of the public reads, applying fastp at Q25 and MiXCR, and retained in-frame beta chains. Rows are combined by CDR3 protein, so each entry shows the most common genes and DNA. This sample has about 360,000 distinct CDR3 sequences in its table, and more than 10% of those were observed once. The ten largest clones add up to over 3.5% of the sample. The starting material was PBMCs, obtained from the stem cell graft. The origin of the receptors is a human donor who donated a stem cell graft to a child with Fanconi anemia.

The rearrangement links TRBV21-1 to TRBJ1-2. TRBV21-1 is reported as a pseudogene. This CDR3 comprises 12 residues. The CDR3 DNA reads as TGTGCCAGCTATTCGGACCTAGATGGCTACACCTTC. Translated: CASYSDLDGYTF.

The rearrangement links TRBV5-5 to TRBJ2-1, with D hard to call. CDR1 and CDR2 (germline): SGHKS, YYEKEE (reference sequence). This CDR3 has 13 amino acids. V was pared by 2 bases and J by 12 bases, with 15 bases between. The CDR3 DNA reads TGTGCCAGCAGCTTTGACCGCGAGGTGCGGCAGTTCTTC. As protein: CASSFDREVRQFF.

CDR3 sequence (DNA): TGTGCCAGCAGCCCCCGCCCAGGACAGCTCAGCACAGATACGCAGTATTTT. Translation: CASSPRPGQLSTDTQYF. The chain combines TRBV9 with TRBJ2-3; D is possibly TRBD1 (6 bases). V was clipped by 4 bases and J by 0 bases, with 18 bases between them. Germline V gene sequence: CDR1 SGDLS, CDR2 YYNGEE. The CDR3 extends over 17 amino acids. The whole variable domain, filled in from reference TRBV9 and TRBJ2-3, reads DSGVTQTPKHLITATGQRVTLRCSPRSGDLSVYWYQQSLDQGLQFLIQYYNGEERAKGNILERFSAQQFPDLHSELNLSSLELGDSALYFCASSPRPGQLSTDTQYFGPGTRLTVL.

The chain joins TRBV12-3 or TRBV12-4 to TRBJ2-2; tentative D call: TRBD1 (5 bases). This CDR3 is built from 15 residues. V shed 5 bases and J shed 0 bases, with 10 bases lying between them. The CDR3 protein is CASSLTGSNTGELFF. The CDR3 DNA reads as TGTGCCAGCAGTCTCACAGGTTCGAACACCGGGGAGCTGTTTTTT.

In its sample, this clonotype was seen a few times. This chain links TRBV20-1 with TRBJ1-2; D perhaps matches TRBD1 (5 bases). CDR1 is DFQATT, CDR2 SNEGSKA, per germline (reference sequence). The V end lost 3 bases, the J end lost 3 bases, and 14 bases lay between the germline ends. This CDR3 has 14 amino acids. The CDR3 region has the DNA TGCAGTGCTAGCCGTGGGGCTCGGTACTATGGCTACACCTTC. Protein sequence: CSASRGARYYGYTF.

The chain is built from TRBV6-1 and TRBJ1-2; weak D call: TRBD1 (5 bases). The germline V gene has CDR1 MNHNS and CDR2 SASEGT. Trimming removed 8 bases from V and 5 bases from J, with 24 bases in between. This CDR3 contains 16 residues. The CDR3 nucleotides are TGTGCCAGCCGCGCCCCCGGCAGGGCGGGTGGATATGGCTACACCTTC. This sequence encodes CASRAPGRAGGYGYTF.

The gene calls are TRBV12-3 or TRBV12-4 and TRBJ1-2, with D tentatively TRBD1 (6 bases). The V end was cut by 8 bases, the J end by 7 bases, with 17 bases between. This CDR3 contains 13 residues. The CDR3 protein is CASGSRGNSGYTF. The DNA of the CDR3 is TGTGCCAGCGGTAGCAGGGGAAACAGTGGCTACACCTTC.

The sample holds a few counts of this clonotype. The chain is built from TRBV5-1 and TRBJ2-1, with D tentatively TRBD2 (5 bases). The CDR3 covers 15 residues. Germline V gene data show CDR1 as SGHRS and CDR2 as YFSETQ. V lost 0 bases and J 3 bases, leaving 10 bases between the germline ends. CDR3 in DNA: TGCGCCAGCAGCTTGGTCGGGGAAAACTACAATGAGCAGTTCTTC. It codes for CASSLVGENYNEQFF.

About this clonotype: The conserved phenylalanine or tryptophan is not found at the CDR3 terminus, so this likely reflects a read error. The V and J genes are TRBV5-6 and TRBJ1-1; tentatively, D is TRBD1 (5 bases). CDR1 SGHDT and CDR2 YYEEEE come from the germline V gene. V was trimmed by 1 base and J by 6 bases, leaving 16 bases between them. CDR3 size: 15 residues. Here the CDR3 reads CASSLLTETAAEAFC. DNA for the CDR3: TGTGCCAGCAGCTTGTTAACCGAGACAGCCGCTGAAGCTTTCTGT.

Ten or more counts support this clonotype. Mismatch with germline at one junction end may stem from a read error. The J gene is TRBJ2-2, the V gene TRBV7-7, with D perhaps matching TRBD1 or TRBD2 (6 bases each). The V gene's germline CDR1 is SSHAT and CDR2 FNYEAQ (reference sequence). The CDR3 runs 17 residues. The CDR3 region is CASSPGGGPISTGELFF. For the CDR3, the DNA is TGTGCTAGCAGCCCAGGAGGGGGACCCATTAGCACCGGGGAGCTGTTTTTT.

This clonotype was seen only a few times. The chain employs TRBV27 and TRBJ2-7; no definite D call. The CDR3 sequence is 9 residues long. CDR1 is MNHEY, CDR2 SMNVEV, per germline (reference sequence). V dropped 9 bases and J dropped 3 bases, with 3 bases sitting between them. CDR3 sequence reads: CARIYEQYV. In DNA, the CDR3 is TGTGCCAGGATCTACGAGCAGTACGTC.

This clonotype was recorded many times. The chain employs TRBV5-6 and TRBJ2-4; D gene uncertain. V dropped 4 bases and J dropped 3 bases, with 14 bases sitting between them. Germline V gives CDR1 SGHDT, CDR2 YYEEEE. The CDR3 is 15 amino acids. The CDR3 sequence: CASSAGSFNKNIQYF. The CDR3 DNA reads TGTGCCAGCAGCGCCGGGTCTTTCAACAAAAACATTCAGTACTTC.

The sample holds many counts of this clonotype. The chain has TRBV3-1 and TRBJ2-3, with TRBD1 identical over 8 bases. Germline CDR1 LGHDT, CDR2 YNNKEL (reference sequence). V shed 3 bases and J 3 bases; nucleotides not matched to a gene: 5. The CDR3 contains 15 residues. As DNA, the CDR3 is TGTGCCAGCAGCCAGAGACAGGGGCGGACAGATACGCAGTATTTT. Its translation is CASSQRQGRTDTQYF.

This clonotype was observed a handful of times. The rearrangement joins TRBV7-6 to TRBJ1-2, with 9 bases lining up with TRBD1. From germline, CDR1 is SGHVS and CDR2 FNYEAQ. CDR3 length equals 14 residues. The ends lost 6 bases at V and 7 bases at J; junction bases unmatched: 9. The CDR3 region is CASSRTDRGGGYTF. The CDR3 DNA reads as TGTGCCAGCAGTCGAACGGACAGGGGCGGTGGCTACACCTTC.

The chain carries TRBV4-2 and TRBJ2-7; no firm D call. The CDR3 has 14 amino acids. V was trimmed by 5 bases and J by 0 bases, leaving 11 bases between them. Germline V lookup: CDR1 LGHNA, CDR2 YNFKEQ. CDR3 nucleotide sequence: TGTGCCAGCAGCGACGGACGAGGCTCCTACGAGCAGTACTTC. Its protein is CASSDGRGSYEQYF.

V and J are TRBV29-1 and TRBJ1-1; the D gene is possibly TRBD1 (6 bases). The CDR3 has 15 residues. V was clipped by 7 bases and J by 0 bases, with 18 bases between them. Germline V gene data show CDR1 as SQVTM and CDR2 as ANQGSEA. The CDR3 bases are TGCAGCGCATTGCCGGACAGTTTCATGAACACTGAAGCTTTCTTT. The encoded protein is CSALPDSFMNTEAFF.

The V gene is TRBV18, the J gene TRBJ2-1, with 13 positions matching TRBD2. The germline CDR1 and CDR2 sequences are KGHSH and LQKENI. Trimming at V came to 5 bases and at J to 9 bases, leaving 7 bases not matched to a gene. CDR3 length: 15 residues. The chain's CDR3 is CASSFGLAGDFEQFF. As DNA, the CDR3 is TGTGCCAGCTCATTTGGACTAGCGGGGGATTTTGAGCAGTTCTTC.

This chain uses TRBV7-8 with TRBJ1-3; D is unclear. This CDR3 spans 14 amino acids. Per germline, CDR1 SGHVS and CDR2 FQNEAQ. Trimming removed 5 bases at V and 0 bases at J, with 8 bases between. CDR3 amino acids: CASSQQSSGNTIYF. CDR3 nucleotide sequence: TGTGCCAGCAGCCAACAGAGCTCTGGAAACACCATATATTTT. The whole variable domain, filled in from reference TRBV7-8 and TRBJ1-3, reads GAGVSQSPRYKVAKRGQDVALRCDPISGHVSLFWYQQALGQGPEFLTYFQNEAQLDKSGLPSDRFFAERPEGSVSTLKIQRTQQEDSAVYLCASSQQSSGNTIYFGEGSWLTVV.

V and J are TRBV5-1 and TRBJ1-5; unclear D gene. CDR3 length equals 15 residues. Germline values: CDR1 SGHRS, CDR2 YFSETQ. Trimming left V 4 bases short and J 0 bases short, with 11 bases between. The CDR3 loop is CASSPEPYSNQPQHF. DNA of the CDR3: TGCGCCAGCAGCCCCGAGCCCTATAGCAATCAGCCCCAGCATTTT.

In its sample, this clonotype was seen many times. The chain joins TRBV16 to TRBJ1-5; 7 positions agree with TRBD1. This CDR3 has 15 amino acids. V lost 3 bases, J lost 2 bases, and 4 bases stayed unmatched. The germline V gene has CDR1 KGHSY and CDR2 FQNENV. CDR3 DNA sequence: TGTGCCAGCAGCCATACAGGGGATGGCAATCAGCCCCAGCATTTT. Translation gives CASSHTGDGNQPQHF.

The rearrangement links TRBV24-1 to TRBJ2-3; a possible D gene is TRBD2 (6 bases). Germline V gives CDR1 KGHDR, CDR2 SFDVKD. Trimming took off 5 bases at V and 2 bases at J, with 16 bases between the two ends. This CDR3 is 16 amino acids long. This CDR3 reads CATSVPGEAITDTQYF. CDR3 in DNA: TGTGCCACCAGTGTACCGGGGGAGGCGATCACAGATACGCAGTATTTT.

A few counts support this clonotype. The chain uses TRBV2 and TRBJ2-3, with 7 nucleotides matching TRBD2. Germline V lookup: CDR1 SNHLY, CDR2 FYNNEI. V shed 1 base and J 4 bases; nucleotides not matched to a gene: 2. The CDR3 consists of 14 residues. The CDR3 spells CASSEVTSADTQYF. CDR3 DNA: TGTGCCAGCAGTGAAGTTACTAGCGCAGATACGCAGTATTTT. The full variable domain, in which reference TRBV2 and TRBJ2-3 provide the parts outside the CDR3, is EPEVTQTPSHQVTQMGQEVILRCVPISNHLYFYWYRQILGQKVEFLVSFYNNEISEKSEIFDDQFSVERPDGSNFTLKIRSTKLEDSAMYFCASSEVTSADTQYFGPGTRLTVL.

This clonotype came up once. The chain carries TRBV5-1 and TRBJ2-5; D possibly corresponds to TRBD1 (7 bases). Trimming shortened V by 6 bases and J by 5 bases, and 14 bases separated the two germline ends. The CDR3 totals 13 residues. CDR1 is SGHRS and CDR2 is YFSETQ in the germline V gene. CDR3: CASTDRAGETQYF. In nucleotides, the CDR3 is TGCGCCAGCACCGACAGGGCGGGGGAGACCCAGTACTTC.

This clonotype was seen repeatedly, ten times or more. The chain joins TRBV27 to TRBJ2-5; D gene uncertain. CDR1 is MNHEY and CDR2 is SMNVEV in the germline V gene (reference sequence). The CDR3 has 13 residues. Trimming removed 8 bases at V and 5 bases at J, with 15 bases between. CDR3 nucleotide sequence: TGTGCCAGCCGAAGCCTGTTTAGGGAGACCCAGTACTTC. Translation: CASRSLFRETQYF.

This clonotype was found a few times. V is TRBV7-9 and J is TRBJ2-5; D may be TRBD1 (5 bases). The CDR3 consists of 15 residues. The V end lost 5 bases, the J end lost 5 bases, and 18 bases lay between the germline ends. The germline V gene has CDR1 SEHNR and CDR2 FQNEAQ (reference sequence). CDR3 in DNA: TGTGCCAGCAGCCGATCGACAGCGACCGAGGAGACCCAGTACTTC. The encoded protein is CASSRSTATEETQYF.

V gene TRBV10-3 combines with J gene TRBJ2-5, with no clear D. The CDR3 consists of 15 residues. Between the trimmed V and J ends, which lost 2 bases and 5 bases, there was a span of 15 bases. Germline V gene lookup returns CDR1 ENHRY and CDR2 SYGVKD. The CDR3 spells CAISEGVVVGETQYF. In nucleotides, the CDR3 is TGTGCCATCAGTGAGGGAGTGGTAGTAGGGGAGACCCAGTACTTC.

The chain recombines TRBV4-2 with TRBJ2-1, with 9 bases aligning to TRBD2. Germline V lookup: CDR1 LGHNA, CDR2 YNFKEQ. This CDR3 is 17 amino acids long. V gave up 3 bases and J gave up 0 bases; unmatched junction bases: 6. In nucleotides, the CDR3 is TGTGCCAGCAGCCAGAAGACTAGCGGTACCTCCTACAATGAGCAGTTCTTC. Translation gives CASSQKTSGTSYNEQFF.

This CDR3 is CASSPPGQGFMNTEAFF. The CDR3 coding sequence is TGTGCCAGCTCACCACCGGGACAGGGATTCATGAACACTGAAGCTTTCTTT. This chain joins TRBV18 and TRBJ1-1; 9 bases map to TRBD1. With V trimmed by 0 bases and J by 0 bases, 5 bases remained unmatched. This CDR3 region has 17 residues. From germline, CDR1 is KGHSH and CDR2 LQKENI.

This clonotype was observed a single time. The V gene is TRBV19, the J gene TRBJ1-3; D is uncertain. Germline V lookup: CDR1 LNHDA, CDR2 SQIVND (reference sequence). Trimming cost V 10 bases and J 4 bases, with 11 bases left between them. The CDR3 contains 12 residues. CDR3 sequence: CATRYSGNTIYF. DNA for the CDR3: TGTGCCACCCGATACTCCGGAAACACCATATATTTT. The entire variable domain, with the rest obtained from reference TRBV19 and TRBJ1-3, is as follows: DGGITQSPKYLFRKEGQNVTLSCEQNLNHDAMYWYRQDPGQGLRLIYYSQIVNDFQKGDIAEGYSVSREKKESFPLTVTSAQKNPTAFYLCATRYSGNTIYFGEGSWLTVV.

This clonotype was recorded at least ten times. The CDR3 DNA reads TGTGCCAGCGGTTGGGCCATGGGCACTGAAGCTTTCTTT. This gives the protein CASGWAMGTEAFF. This sequence joins TRBV12-3 or TRBV12-4 and TRBJ1-1; D gene uncertain. The V gene lost 8 bases and the J gene lost 4 bases, with 14 bases spanning the gap. This CDR3 is 13 amino acids long.